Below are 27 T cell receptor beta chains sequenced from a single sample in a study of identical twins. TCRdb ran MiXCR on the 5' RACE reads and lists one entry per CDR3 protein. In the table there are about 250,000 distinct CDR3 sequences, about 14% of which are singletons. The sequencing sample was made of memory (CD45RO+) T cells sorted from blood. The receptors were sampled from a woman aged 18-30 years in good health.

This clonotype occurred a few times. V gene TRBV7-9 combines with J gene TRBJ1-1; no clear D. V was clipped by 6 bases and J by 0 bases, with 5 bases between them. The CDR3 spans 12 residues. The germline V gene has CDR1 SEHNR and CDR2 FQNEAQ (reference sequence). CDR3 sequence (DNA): TGTGCCAGCAGGGACGTGAACACTGAAGCTTTCTTT. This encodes CASRDVNTEAFF.

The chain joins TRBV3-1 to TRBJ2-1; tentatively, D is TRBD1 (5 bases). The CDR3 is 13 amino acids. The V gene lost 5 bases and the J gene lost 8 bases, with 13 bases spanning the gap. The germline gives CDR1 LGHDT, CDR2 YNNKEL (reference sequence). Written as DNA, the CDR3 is TGTGCCAGCAGCATAAGACAGAGCGATGAGCAGTTCTTC. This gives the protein CASSIRQSDEQFF.

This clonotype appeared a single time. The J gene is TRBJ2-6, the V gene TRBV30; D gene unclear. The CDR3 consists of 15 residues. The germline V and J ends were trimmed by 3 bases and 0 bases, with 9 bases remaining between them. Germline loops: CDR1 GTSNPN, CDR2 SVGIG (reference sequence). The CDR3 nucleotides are TGTGCCTGGAGGGGCCAACTCTCTGGGGCCAACGTCCTGACTTTC. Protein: CAWRGQLSGANVLTF. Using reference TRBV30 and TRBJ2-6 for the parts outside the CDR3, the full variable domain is SQTIHQWPATLVQPVGSPLSLECTVEGTSNPNLYWYRQAAGRGLQLLFYSVGIGQISSEVPQNLSASRPQDRQFILSSKKLLLSDSGFYLCAWRGQLSGANVLTFGAGSRLTVL.

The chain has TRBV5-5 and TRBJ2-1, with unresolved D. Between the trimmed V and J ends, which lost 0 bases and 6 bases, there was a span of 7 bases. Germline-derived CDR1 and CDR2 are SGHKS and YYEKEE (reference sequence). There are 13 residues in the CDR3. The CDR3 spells CASSLEGVNEQFF. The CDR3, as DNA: TGTGCCAGCAGCTTGGAAGGAGTCAATGAGCAGTTCTTC. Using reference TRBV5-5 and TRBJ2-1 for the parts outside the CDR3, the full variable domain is DAGVTQSPTHLIKTRGQQVTLRCSPISGHKSVSWYQQVLGQGPQFIFQYYEKEERGRGNFPDRFSARQFPNYSSELNVNALLLGDSALYLCASSLEGVNEQFFGPGTRLTVL.

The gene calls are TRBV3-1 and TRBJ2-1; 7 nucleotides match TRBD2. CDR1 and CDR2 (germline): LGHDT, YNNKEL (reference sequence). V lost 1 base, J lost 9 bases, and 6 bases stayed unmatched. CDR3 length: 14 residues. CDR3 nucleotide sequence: TGTGCCAGCAGCCAAGTGGGGTGGGGGGGTGAGCAGTTCTTC. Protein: CASSQVGWGGEQFF.

CDR3 nucleotides: TGTGCCACCAGTGACTCCGGGAGGGGAGGGTACAATGAGCAGTTCTTC. As protein: CATSDSGRGGYNEQFF. V is TRBV24-1 and J is TRBJ2-1; 8 bases map to TRBD2. The CDR3 runs to 16 residues. The ends lost 4 bases at V and 4 bases at J; junction bases unmatched: 8. The germline CDR1 and CDR2 sequences are KGHDR and SFDVKD.

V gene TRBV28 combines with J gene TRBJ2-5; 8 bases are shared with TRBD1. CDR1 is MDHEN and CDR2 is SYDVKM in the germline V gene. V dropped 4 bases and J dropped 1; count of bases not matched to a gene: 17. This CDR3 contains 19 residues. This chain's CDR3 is CASSSPWTGFDRFQETQYF. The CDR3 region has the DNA TGTGCCAGCAGTTCCCCTTGGACAGGGTTCGATAGATTCCAAGAGACCCAGTACTTC. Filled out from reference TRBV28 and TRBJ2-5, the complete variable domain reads DVKVTQSSRYLVKRTGEKVFLECVQDMDHENMFWYRQDPGLGLRLIYFSYDVKMKEKGDIPEGYSVSREKKERFSLILESASTNQTSMYLCASSSPWTGFDRFQETQYFGPGTRLLVL.

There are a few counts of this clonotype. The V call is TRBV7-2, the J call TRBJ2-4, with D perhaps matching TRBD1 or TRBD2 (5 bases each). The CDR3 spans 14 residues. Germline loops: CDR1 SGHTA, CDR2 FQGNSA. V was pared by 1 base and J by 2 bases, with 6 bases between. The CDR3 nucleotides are TGTGCCAGCAGCTTAGGGGGGTCCAAAAACATTCAGTACTTC. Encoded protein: CASSLGGSKNIQYF.

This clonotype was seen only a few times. Here the CDR3 DNA reads TGCAGTGCTAGTAGGACAGGGGATGCCACTGAAGCTTTCTTT. It codes for CSASRTGDATEAFF. The V gene is TRBV20-1, the J gene TRBJ1-1; 9 bases line up with TRBD1. After removal of 3 bases from V and 4 bases from J, the junction contained 6 bases not matched to a gene. This CDR3 has 14 amino acids. Per germline, CDR1 DFQATT and CDR2 SNEGSKA (reference sequence).

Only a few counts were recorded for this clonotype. CDR3 in amino acids: CASSYSIVGSYGYTF. CDR3 nucleotide sequence: TGTGCCAGCAGTTACTCGATAGTCGGGTCCTATGGCTACACCTTC. The V gene is TRBV6-5, the J gene TRBJ1-2, with D unresolved. V lost 0 bases to trimming and J lost 4 bases, with 12 bases between them. Germline V gene sequence: CDR1 MNHEY, CDR2 SVGAGI. The CDR3 has 15 amino acids.

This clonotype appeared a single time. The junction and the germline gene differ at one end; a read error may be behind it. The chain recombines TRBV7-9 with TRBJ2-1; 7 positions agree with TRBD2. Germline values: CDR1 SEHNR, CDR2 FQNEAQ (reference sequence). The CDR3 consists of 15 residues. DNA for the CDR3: TGTGCCAACAGCTTGATTGCGGGAGTTTCTCGTGAGCAGTTCTTC. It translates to CANSLIAGVSREQFF.

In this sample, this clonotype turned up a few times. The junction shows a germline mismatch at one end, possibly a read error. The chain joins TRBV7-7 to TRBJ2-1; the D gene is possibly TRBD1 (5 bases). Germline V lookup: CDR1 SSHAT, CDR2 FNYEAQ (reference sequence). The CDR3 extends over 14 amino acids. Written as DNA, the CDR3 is TGTGCTAGCAGCCCCATGACAGACTACAATGAGCAGTTCTTC. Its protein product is CASSPMTDYNEQFF.

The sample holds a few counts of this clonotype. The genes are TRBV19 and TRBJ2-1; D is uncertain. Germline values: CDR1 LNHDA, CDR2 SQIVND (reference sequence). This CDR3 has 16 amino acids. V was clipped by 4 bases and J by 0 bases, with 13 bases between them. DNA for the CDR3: TGTGCCAGTAGTACGCTCTTCGCCAACTCCTACAATGAGCAGTTCTTC. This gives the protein CASSTLFANSYNEQFF. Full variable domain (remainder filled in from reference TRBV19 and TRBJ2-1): DGGITQSPKYLFRKEGQNVTLSCEQNLNHDAMYWYRQDPGQGLRLIYYSQIVNDFQKGDIAEGYSVSREKKESFPLTVTSAQKNPTAFYLCASSTLFANSYNEQFFGPGTRLTVL.

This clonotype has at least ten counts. The CDR3, as DNA: TGTGCCAGCAGTATCACCGGGACAGGGGTGTACGAGCAGTACTTC. It codes for CASSITGTGVYEQYF. This rearrangement joins TRBV27 to TRBJ2-7; TRBD1 matches at 10 bases. Germline V lookup: CDR1 MNHEY, CDR2 SMNVEV (reference sequence). J was trimmed by 4 bases and V by 5 bases; bases with no gene match: 8. The CDR3 sequence is 15 residues long.

CDR3: CASSLGYGGNQPQHF. The CDR3 coding sequence is TGCGCCAGCAGCCTCGGGTACGGAGGCAATCAGCCCCAGCATTTT. V gene TRBV5-1 combines with J gene TRBJ1-5; no clear D. Trimming cost V 4 bases and J 2 bases, with 13 bases left between them. Germline V gene sequence: CDR1 SGHRS, CDR2 YFSETQ. CDR3 size: 15 residues.

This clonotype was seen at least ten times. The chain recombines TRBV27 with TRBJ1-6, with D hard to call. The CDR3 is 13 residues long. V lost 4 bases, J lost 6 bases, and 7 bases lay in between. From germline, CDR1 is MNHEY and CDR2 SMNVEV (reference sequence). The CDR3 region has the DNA TGTGCCAGCAGTTGGATGTTTAATTCACCCCTCCACTTT. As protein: CASSWMFNSPLHF.

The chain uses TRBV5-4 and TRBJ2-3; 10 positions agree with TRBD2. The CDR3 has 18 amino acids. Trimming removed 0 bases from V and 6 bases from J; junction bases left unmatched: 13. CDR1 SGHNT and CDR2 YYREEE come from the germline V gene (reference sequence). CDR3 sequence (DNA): TGTGCCAGCAGCTTGGGAGGACGGGCTAGCGGGAGTTCGGATACGCAGTATTTT. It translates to CASSLGGRASGSSDTQYF.

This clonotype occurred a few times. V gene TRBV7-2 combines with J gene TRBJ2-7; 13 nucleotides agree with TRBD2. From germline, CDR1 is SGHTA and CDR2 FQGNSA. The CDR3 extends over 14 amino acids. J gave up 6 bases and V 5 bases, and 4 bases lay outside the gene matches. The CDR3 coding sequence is TGTGCCAGCAGCACTAGCGGGAGGGCCCTCGAGCAGTACTTC. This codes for CASSTSGRALEQYF.

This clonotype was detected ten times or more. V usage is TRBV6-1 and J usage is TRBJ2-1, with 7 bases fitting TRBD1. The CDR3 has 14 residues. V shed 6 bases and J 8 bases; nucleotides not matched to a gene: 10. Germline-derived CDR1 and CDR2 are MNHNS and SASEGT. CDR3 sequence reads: CASRTTGHIDEQFF. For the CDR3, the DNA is TGTGCCAGCAGAACGACAGGGCACATTGATGAGCAGTTCTTC.

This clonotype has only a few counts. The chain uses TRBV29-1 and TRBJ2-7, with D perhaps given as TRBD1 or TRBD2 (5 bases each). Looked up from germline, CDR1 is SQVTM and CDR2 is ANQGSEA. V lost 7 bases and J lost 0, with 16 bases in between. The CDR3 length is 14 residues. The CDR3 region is CSAAPGPTSYEQYF. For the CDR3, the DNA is TGCAGCGCTGCCCCGGGACCAACCTCCTACGAGCAGTACTTC.

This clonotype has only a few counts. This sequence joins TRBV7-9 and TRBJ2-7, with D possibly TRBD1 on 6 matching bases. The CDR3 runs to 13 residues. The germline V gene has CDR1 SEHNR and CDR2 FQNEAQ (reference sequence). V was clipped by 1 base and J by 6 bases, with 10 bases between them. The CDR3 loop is CASSLVTRGEQYF. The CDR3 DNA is TGTGCCAGCAGCTTAGTGACCAGGGGCGAGCAGTACTTC. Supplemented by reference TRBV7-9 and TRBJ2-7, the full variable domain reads DTGVSQNPRHKITKRGQNVTFRCDPISEHNRLYWYRQTLGQGPEFLTYFQNEAQLEKSRLLSDRFSAERPKGSFSTLEIQRTEQGDSAMYLCASSLVTRGEQYFGPGTRLTVT.

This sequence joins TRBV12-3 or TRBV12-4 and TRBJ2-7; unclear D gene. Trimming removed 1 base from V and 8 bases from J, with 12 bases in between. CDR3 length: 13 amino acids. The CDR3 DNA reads TGTGCCAGCAGTTTAGAAGCTAAGTTGAAGCAGTACTTC. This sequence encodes CASSLEAKLKQYF.

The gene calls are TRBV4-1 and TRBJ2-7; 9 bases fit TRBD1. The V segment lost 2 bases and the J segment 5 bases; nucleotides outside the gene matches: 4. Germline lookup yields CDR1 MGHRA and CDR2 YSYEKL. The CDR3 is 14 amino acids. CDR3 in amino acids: CASSQQGTGNEQYF. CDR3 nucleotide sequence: TGCGCCAGCAGCCAACAAGGGACAGGGAACGAGCAGTACTTC.

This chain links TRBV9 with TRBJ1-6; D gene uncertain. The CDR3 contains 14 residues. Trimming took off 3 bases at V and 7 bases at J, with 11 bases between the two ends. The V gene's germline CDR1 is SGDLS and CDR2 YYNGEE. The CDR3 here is CASSARTVNSPLHF. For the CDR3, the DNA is TGTGCCAGCAGCGCCCGGACGGTGAATTCACCCCTCCACTTT.

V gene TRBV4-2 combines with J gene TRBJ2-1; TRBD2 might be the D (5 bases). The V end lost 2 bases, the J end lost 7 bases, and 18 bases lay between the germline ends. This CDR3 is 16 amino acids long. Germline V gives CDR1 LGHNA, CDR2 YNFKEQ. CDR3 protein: CASSQTFTSGRNEQFF. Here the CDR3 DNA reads TGTGCCAGCAGCCAAACCTTTACCAGCGGACGGAATGAGCAGTTCTTC.

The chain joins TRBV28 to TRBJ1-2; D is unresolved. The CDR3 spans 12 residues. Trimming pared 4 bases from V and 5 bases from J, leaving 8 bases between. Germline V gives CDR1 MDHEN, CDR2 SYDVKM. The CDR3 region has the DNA TGTGCCAGCAGTTCCAGTGGATATGGCTACACCTTC. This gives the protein CASSSSGYGYTF.

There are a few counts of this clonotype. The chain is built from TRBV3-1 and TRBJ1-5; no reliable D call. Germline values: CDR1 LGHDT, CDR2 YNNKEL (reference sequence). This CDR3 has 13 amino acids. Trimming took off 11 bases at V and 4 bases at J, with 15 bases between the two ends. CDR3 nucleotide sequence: TGTGCCGCAGGCGGATCGGGGAATCAGCCCCAGCATTTT. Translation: CAAGGSGNQPQHF.